This T cell receptor beta chain is from a study of cytomegalovirus exposure and HLA in healthy donors. Study background: Within the Caucasian-associated ancestry cluster were more than 75% of the approximately 390 genotyped donors. The study's findings and limits: In a later analysis, at a false discovery rate of 0.05, about 17,000 TCR beta sequences matched HLA alleles. DRB1 had the most TCR associations and HLA-C the fewest, a later analysis found, with rates varying by HLA locus.

Amplification used 60 Vbeta primers and 13 Jbeta primers. TCRdb's copy holds only in-frame clones and misses some; the assay was immunoSEQ multiplex PCR. The table includes some 110,000 clones, under 90% detected once. On this clone: As yet, its antigen is unknown.

The CDR3 is 13 amino acids. Between the trimmed V and J ends, which lost 3 bases and 10 bases, there was a span of 15 bases. Per the germline V gene, CDR1 is SGHRS and CDR2 is YFSETQ. The specimen sequenced was PBMCs. This receptor was taken from a woman in her twenties or thirties in good health and CMV-seronegative. V is TRBV5-1 and J is TRBJ2-3; tentative D call: TRBD2 (6 bases). In nucleotides, the CDR3 is TGCGCCAGCAGCTCCGAACCCCGGGGGTCGCAGTATTTT. Translating it yields CASSSEPRGSQYF.